In this sample, the clone carrying this TCR beta chain turned up once. Its antigen is unidentified. V gave up 5 bases and J gave up 4 bases; unmatched junction bases: 9. CDR3 length equals 16 residues. Germline V lookup: CDR1 SEHNR, CDR2 FQNEAQ (reference sequence). This sample was included in a study of chemoradiotherapy in HPV16-positive cancers. The study's findings and limits: Functional assays defining HPV-specific T cells used only a couple of HPV16-positive patients. Better recurrence-free survival went with HPV-responsive T-cell expansion in HPV16-positive patients.

Sequencing was performed with immunoSEQ multiplex PCR; in TCRdb, only in-frame clones are kept and a portion is missing. The table includes about 67,000 clones, 88% detected once. This material consisted of blood, taken from a patient who underwent chemoradiotherapy. The TCR sequence derives from a human donor with HPV-associated anogenital cancer. V usage is TRBV7-9 and J usage is TRBJ1-2; 11 bases line up with TRBD1. The CDR3 protein is CASSPRTGGRGYGYTF. CDR3 nucleotides: TGTGCCAGCAGCCCAAGGACAGGGGGCCGGGGCTATGGCTACACCTTC.